This TCR beta chain was captured in a study of PD-1 blockade in classical Hodgkin lymphoma. Each patient's relapse followed autologous stem cell transplantation, and brentuximab vedotin exposure varied. Regarding the study as a whole: Newly diagnosed patients were reported to start with lower TCR diversity than healthy donors. Prior to therapy, complete responders displayed diversity much like that of newly diagnosed patients. Underlying causes for the observed repertoire differences were not defined, possibly disease activity or prior therapy.

In the case of this clone: The antigen remains unidentified.

The CDR3 covers 13 residues. The germline CDR1 and CDR2 sequences are MNHEY and SMNVEV (reference sequence). The germline V and J ends were trimmed by 5 bases and 7 bases, with 11 bases remaining between them. The assay was immunoSEQ multiplex PCR, and TCRdb's table has in-frame clones only and misses some. The sample shows about 13,000 clones, 80% of them seen only once. The starting material was peripheral blood mononuclear cells (PBMCs), obtained at baseline. The chain joins TRBV27 to TRBJ1-4; D ambiguous. The sequence was obtained from a human donor with classical Hodgkin lymphoma. The CDR3 coding sequence is TGTGCCAGCAGTCCGGAGAGTTTTGAAAAACTGTTTTTT. Translating it yields CASSPESFEKLFF.